This T cell receptor beta chain was documented in a study of T-cell memory formation after mild COVID-19. This clonotype was recorded many times. The antigen is unknown. Overall study findings and caveats: Cross-reactive memory appears to have joined, as suggested by some responding clones showing up in pre-infection memory. Shrinking CD4+ clones were chiefly CM and EM; CD8+ ones were chiefly EMRA.

Deletions cut 2 bases from V and 4 bases from J, with 6 bases between. The CDR3 is made up of 12 amino acids. cDNA libraries for TCR alpha and TCR beta, carrying sample barcodes and UMIs, came from 5'RACE with constant-segment primers. TCRdb reanalysed the 5' RACE reads using MiXCR and keeps one entry per CDR3 protein. The table records more than 250,000 distinct CDR3 sequences, about a sixth of them present only once. The receptor comes from a man younger than 35 who had mild COVID-19 (a few samples of this study predate the infection). Cell type and time point are not known. Input material: PBMCs or a T cell subset sorted from them (not recorded which). The genes are TRBV12-3 or TRBV12-4 and TRBJ2-7; D is uncertain. The CDR3 spells CASSLRRYEQYF. As DNA, the CDR3 is TGTGCCAGCAGTTTAAGACGGTACGAGCAGTACTTC.